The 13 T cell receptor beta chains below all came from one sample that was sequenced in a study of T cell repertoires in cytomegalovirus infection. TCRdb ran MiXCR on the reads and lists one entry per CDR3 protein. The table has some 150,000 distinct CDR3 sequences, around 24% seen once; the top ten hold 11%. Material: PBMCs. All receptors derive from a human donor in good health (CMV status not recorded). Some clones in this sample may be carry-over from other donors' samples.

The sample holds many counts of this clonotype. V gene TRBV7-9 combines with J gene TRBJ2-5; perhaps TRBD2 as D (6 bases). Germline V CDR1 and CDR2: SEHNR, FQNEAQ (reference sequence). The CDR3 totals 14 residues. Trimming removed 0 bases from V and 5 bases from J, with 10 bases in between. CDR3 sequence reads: CASSLAGGSETQYF. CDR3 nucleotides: TGTGCCAGCAGCTTAGCGGGGGGAAGTGAGACCCAGTACTTC.

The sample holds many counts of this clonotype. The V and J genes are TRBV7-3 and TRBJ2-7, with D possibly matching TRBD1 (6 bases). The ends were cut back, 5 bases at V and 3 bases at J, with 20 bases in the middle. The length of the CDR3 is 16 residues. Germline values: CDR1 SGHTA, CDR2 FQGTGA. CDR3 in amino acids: CASSITGLPINYEQYF. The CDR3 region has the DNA TGTGCCAGCAGCATTACAGGGCTCCCAATAAACTACGAGCAGTACTTC.

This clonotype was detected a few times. CDR3 sequence reads: CASSQDLDVSYNEQFF. In DNA form, the CDR3 reads TGTGCCAGCAGCCAAGATCTGGACGTCTCCTACAATGAGCAGTTCTTC. This chain links TRBV3-1 with TRBJ2-1; D is ambiguous. V lost 0 bases and J lost 0, with 9 bases in between. Germline V gene lookup returns CDR1 LGHDT and CDR2 YNNKEL (reference sequence). CDR3 size: 16 residues.

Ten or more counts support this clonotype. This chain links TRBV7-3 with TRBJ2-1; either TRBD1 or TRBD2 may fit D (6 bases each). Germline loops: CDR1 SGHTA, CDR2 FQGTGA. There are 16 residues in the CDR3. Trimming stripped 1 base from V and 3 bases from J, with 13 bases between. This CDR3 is CASSLIGGGLYNEQFF. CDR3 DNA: TGTGCCAGCAGCTTAATAGGAGGGGGGCTCTACAATGAGCAGTTCTTC.

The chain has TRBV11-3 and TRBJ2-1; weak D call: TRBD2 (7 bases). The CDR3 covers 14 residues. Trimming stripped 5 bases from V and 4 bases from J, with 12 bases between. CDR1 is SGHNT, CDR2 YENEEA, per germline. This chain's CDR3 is CASSGGGGYNEQFF. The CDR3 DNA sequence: TGTGCCAGCAGCGGAGGGGGGGGGTACAATGAGCAGTTCTTC.

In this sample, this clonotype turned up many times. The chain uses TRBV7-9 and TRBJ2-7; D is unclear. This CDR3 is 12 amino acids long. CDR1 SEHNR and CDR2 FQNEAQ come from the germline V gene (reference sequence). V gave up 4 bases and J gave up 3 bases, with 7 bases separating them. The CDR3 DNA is TGTGCCAGCAGCTCGGTAGGCTACGAGCAGTACTTC. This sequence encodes CASSSVGYEQYF.

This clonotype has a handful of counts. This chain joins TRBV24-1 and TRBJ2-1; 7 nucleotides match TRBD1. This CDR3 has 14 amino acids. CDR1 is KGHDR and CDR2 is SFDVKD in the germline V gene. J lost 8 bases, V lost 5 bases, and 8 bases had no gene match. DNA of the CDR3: TGTGCCACCAGTGGTCAGACAGGGCTGGATGAGCAGTTCTTC. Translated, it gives CATSGQTGLDEQFF.

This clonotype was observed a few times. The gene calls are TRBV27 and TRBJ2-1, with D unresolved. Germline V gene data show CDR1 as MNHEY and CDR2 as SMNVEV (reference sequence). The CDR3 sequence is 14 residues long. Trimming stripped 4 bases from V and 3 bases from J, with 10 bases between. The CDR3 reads CASSYGAGYNEQFF. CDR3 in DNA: TGTGCCAGCAGTTACGGAGCAGGCTACAATGAGCAGTTCTTC.

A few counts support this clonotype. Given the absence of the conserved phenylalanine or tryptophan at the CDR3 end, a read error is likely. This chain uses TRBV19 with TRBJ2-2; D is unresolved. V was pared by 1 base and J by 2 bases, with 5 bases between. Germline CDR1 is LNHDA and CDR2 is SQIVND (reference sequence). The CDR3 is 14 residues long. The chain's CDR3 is CASSIAKNTGELFL. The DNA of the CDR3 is TGTGCCAGTAGTATAGCCAAAAACACCGGGGAGCTGTTTCTT.

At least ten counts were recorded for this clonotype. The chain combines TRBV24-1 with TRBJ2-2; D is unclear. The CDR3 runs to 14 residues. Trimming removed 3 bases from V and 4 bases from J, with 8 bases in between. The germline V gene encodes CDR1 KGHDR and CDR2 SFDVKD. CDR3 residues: CATSDLDTTGELFF. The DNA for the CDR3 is TGTGCCACCAGTGATCTTGACACCACCGGGGAGCTGTTTTTT.

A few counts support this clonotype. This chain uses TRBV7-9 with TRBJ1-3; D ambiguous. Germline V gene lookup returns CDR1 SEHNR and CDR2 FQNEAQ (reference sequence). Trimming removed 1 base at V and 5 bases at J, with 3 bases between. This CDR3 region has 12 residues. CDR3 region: CASSLDRNTIYF. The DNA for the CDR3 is TGTGCCAGCAGCTTAGACCGAAACACCATATATTTT.

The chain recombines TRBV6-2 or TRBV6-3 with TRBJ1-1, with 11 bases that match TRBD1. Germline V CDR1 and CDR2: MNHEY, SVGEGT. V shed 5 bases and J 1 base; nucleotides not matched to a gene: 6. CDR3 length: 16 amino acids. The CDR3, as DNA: TGTGCCAGCAGTCGCCACGGGACAGGGGGGAACACTGAAGCTTTCTTT. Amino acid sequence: CASSRHGTGGNTEAFF.

In DNA form, the CDR3 reads TGCAGTGCTGCGGGGGGCCCTAGCTCCTACAATGAGCAGTTCTTC. Residues: CSAAGGPSSYNEQFF. V and J are TRBV20-1 and TRBJ2-1; 8 bases are a match to TRBD2. Germline V lookup: CDR1 DFQATT, CDR2 SNEGSKA (reference sequence). CDR3 size: 15 residues. The V and J ends lost 5 bases and 0 bases, in that order; junction bases with no gene match: 6.